Presented here are 11 T cell receptor beta chains from one specimen sequenced in a study of OX40 agonist ivuxolimab in advanced cancers. The data were produced by immunoSEQ multiplex PCR, yet TCRdb's version contains in-frame clones alone and is incomplete. The repertoire holds 20,000 to 25,000 clones, about 88% seen once, with under 40% in the top ten. The sample consisted of CD4+ or CD8+ T cells sorted from blood, taken in a trial of the OX40 agonist ivuxolimab. These receptors originate from an adult with an advanced solid tumor such as melanoma, head and neck, liver or kidney cancer.

This sequence joins TRBV19 and TRBJ2-7; 7 bases align to TRBD2. The CDR3 is 12 amino acids. Looked up from germline, CDR1 is LNHDA and CDR2 is SQIVND (reference sequence). Germline trimming cut 5 bases from V and 3 bases from J; bases unmatched to any gene: 1. The CDR3 DNA reads as TGTGCCAGTAGTTCGGGAGGCTACGAGCAGTACTTC. This codes for CASSSGGYEQYF.

The rearrangement uses TRBV10-2 and TRBJ2-1, with D perhaps TRBD1 (6 bases). The CDR3 runs to 14 residues. V shed 6 bases and J shed 5 bases, with 14 bases lying between them. Germline lookup yields CDR1 WSHSY and CDR2 SAAADI. In DNA, the CDR3 is TGCGCCAGCAGAAACAGGGAGTCAAACAATGAGCAGTTCTTC. Translation: CASRNRESNNEQFF.

V gene TRBV9 combines with J gene TRBJ2-1; D is ambiguous. The CDR3 spans 13 residues. Germline values: CDR1 SGDLS, CDR2 YYNGEE. V shed 0 bases and J shed 5 bases, with 6 bases lying between them. CDR3 amino acids: CASSVDLHNEQFF. CDR3 in DNA: TGTGCCAGCAGCGTAGACCTTCACAATGAGCAGTTCTTC.

Comments on this clone: The same CDR3 also results from other DNA sequences found in this sample. The rearrangement joins TRBV7-9 to TRBJ2-7; the D is unclear. CDR3 length equals 15 residues. With 4 bases removed from V and 3 bases from J, the gap between germline ends came to 16 bases. Germline values: CDR1 SEHNR, CDR2 FQNEAQ (reference sequence). The CDR3 region is CASSSASLGYYEQYF. Written as DNA, the CDR3 is TGTGCCAGCAGCTCCGCCAGCCTGGGGTACTACGAGCAGTACTTC.

This clone has just one count. The chain couples TRBV4-1 to TRBJ2-7; 7 nucleotides align to TRBD1. This CDR3 region has 16 residues. Unmatched junction bases numbered 8, after V lost 0 bases and J lost 3 bases. Germline V gene data show CDR1 as MGHRA and CDR2 as YSYEKL. DNA for the CDR3: TGCGCCAGCAGCCAAGATACCATCGGGACAGTCTACGAGCAGTACTTC. Translating it yields CASSQDTIGTVYEQYF.

The gene calls are TRBV14 and TRBJ2-1, with D possibly being TRBD2 (5 bases). The germline V gene encodes CDR1 SGHDN and CDR2 FVKESK. This CDR3 contains 18 residues. Trimming pared 1 base from V and 0 bases from J, leaving 16 bases between. CDR3 sequence reads: CASSQVFLSGSSYNEQFF. The CDR3 region has the DNA TGTGCCAGCAGCCAAGTTTTCCTTTCGGGGAGCTCCTACAATGAGCAGTTCTTC. Full variable domain (missing parts from reference TRBV14 and TRBJ2-1): EAGVTQFPSHSVIEKGQTVTLRCDPISGHDNLYWYRRVMGKEIKFLLHFVKESKQDESGMPNNRFLAERTGGTYSTLKVQPAELEDSGVYFCASSQVFLSGSSYNEQFFGPGTRLTVL.

This chain joins TRBV4-1 and TRBJ1-4; no clear D. Germline V CDR1 and CDR2: MGHRA, YSYEKL. The CDR3 loop spans 14 amino acids. V lost 2 bases and J 8 bases, leaving 12 bases between the germline ends. The CDR3 DNA sequence: TGCGCCAGCAGCCAAACTCCTTTGGGGGAAAAACTGTTTTTT. It encodes CASSQTPLGEKLFF.

This chain connects TRBV20-1 to TRBJ2-7; unclear D gene. Germline V gene lookup returns CDR1 DFQATT and CDR2 SNEGSKA (reference sequence). The CDR3 has 11 amino acids. Trimming pared 3 bases from V and 5 bases from J, leaving 8 bases between. CDR3 sequence: CSASFRDEQYF. The DNA for the CDR3 is TGCAGTGCTAGCTTTCGCGACGAGCAGTACTTC.

This chain connects TRBV25-1 to TRBJ2-7; D is ambiguous. Deletions cut 4 bases from V and 0 bases from J, with 7 bases between. The V gene's germline CDR1 is MGHDK and CDR2 SYGVNS. This CDR3 region has 13 residues. The CDR3 DNA follows: TGTGCCAGCAGTGGAACCAGCTCCTACGAGCAGTACTTC. It encodes CASSGTSSYEQYF.

This clone was observed a single time. This chain links TRBV2 with TRBJ2-7; 7 bases are a match to TRBD1. Unmatched junction bases numbered 26, after V lost 7 bases and J lost 5 bases. The CDR3 totals 19 residues. In germline, CDR1 is SNHLY, CDR2 FYNNEI. The CDR3 protein is CASIFVFFPPRQGSHEQYF. Written as DNA, the CDR3 is TGTGCCAGCATTTTCGTCTTCTTTCCCCCACGACAGGGAAGCCACGAGCAGTACTTC.

The chain has TRBV27 and TRBJ2-1; 8 bases are shared with TRBD1. V was clipped by 7 bases and J by 7 bases; unmatched bases: 9. The CDR3 has 14 residues. Per the germline V gene, CDR1 is MNHEY and CDR2 is SMNVEV (reference sequence). CDR3 DNA sequence: TGTGCCAGCACCTTATTCCAGGGGGCAAATGAGCAGTTCTTC. It yields the protein CASTLFQGANEQFF.